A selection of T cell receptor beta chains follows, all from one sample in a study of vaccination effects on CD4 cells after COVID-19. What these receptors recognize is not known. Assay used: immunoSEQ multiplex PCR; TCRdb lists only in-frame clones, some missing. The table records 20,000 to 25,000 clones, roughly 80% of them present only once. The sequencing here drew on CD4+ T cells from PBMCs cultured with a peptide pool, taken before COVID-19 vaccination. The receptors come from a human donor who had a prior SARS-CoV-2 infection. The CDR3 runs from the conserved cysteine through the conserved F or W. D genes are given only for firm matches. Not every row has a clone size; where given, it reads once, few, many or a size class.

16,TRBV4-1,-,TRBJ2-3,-,CASSPNGFAITDTQYF,TGCGCCAGCAGCCCCAACGGGTTTGCCATAACAGATACGCAGTATTTT
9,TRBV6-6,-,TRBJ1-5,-,CASLVPQHF,TGTGCCAGCTTAGTGCCCCAGCATTTT
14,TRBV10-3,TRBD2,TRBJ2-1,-,CAIRGLAVYNEQFF,TGTGCCATCCGGGGACTAGCGGTATACAATGAGCAGTTCTTC
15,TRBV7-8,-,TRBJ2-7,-,CASTIQGGGPYEQYF,TGTGCCAGCACCATACAGGGGGGGGGCCCCTACGAGCAGTACTTC
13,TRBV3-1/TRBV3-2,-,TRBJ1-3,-,CASSQDLRNTIYF,TGTGCCAGCAGCCAAGACCTCCGAAACACCATATATTTT
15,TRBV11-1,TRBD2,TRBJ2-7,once,CASSLAPGGYYEQYF,TGTGCCAGCAGCTTAGCCCCGGGAGGATACTACGAGCAGTACTTC
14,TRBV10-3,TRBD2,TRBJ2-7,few,CAIRGAGDPYEQYF,TGTGCCATCAGGGGAGCGGGGGACCCCTACGAGCAGTACTTC
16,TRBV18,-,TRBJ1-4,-,CASSPLNIATNEKLFF,TGTGCCAGCTCACCTTTAAACATAGCAACTAATGAAAAACTGTTTTTT
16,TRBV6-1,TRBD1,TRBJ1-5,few,CASSGDRWSADQPQHF,TGTGCCAGCAGTGGGGACAGGTGGAGCGCGGATCAGCCCCAGCATTTT
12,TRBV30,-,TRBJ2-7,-,CAWSREIGEQYF,TGTGCCTGGAGTAGGGAGATCGGCGAGCAGTACTTC
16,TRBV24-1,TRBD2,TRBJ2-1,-,CATSGIAGSSYNEQFF,TGTGCCACCAGTGGAATAGCGGGGAGCTCCTACAATGAGCAGTTCTTC
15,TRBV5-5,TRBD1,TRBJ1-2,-,CASSREGTGLYGYTF,TGTGCCAGCAGCCGCGAAGGGACAGGGCTTTATGGCTACACCTTC
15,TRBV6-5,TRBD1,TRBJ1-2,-,CASSYVTGAYYGYTF,TGTGCCAGCAGTTACGTTACAGGGGCATACTATGGCTACACCTTC
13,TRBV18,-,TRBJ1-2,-,CASVSQSYYGYTF,TGTGCCAGCGTCTCCCAGTCGTACTATGGCTACACCTTC
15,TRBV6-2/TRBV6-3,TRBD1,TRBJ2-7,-,CASSLQRTGVSEQYF,TGTGCCAGCAGTTTACAACGGACAGGGGTTTCCGAGCAGTACTTC
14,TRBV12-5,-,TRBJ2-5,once,CASVSGTRAETQYF,TGTGCTAGTGTATCCGGGACCCGAGCGGAGACCCAGTACTTC
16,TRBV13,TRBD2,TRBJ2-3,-,CASSLGSGGGFVTQYF,TGTGCCAGCAGCTTGGGTAGCGGGGGGGGTTTCGTTACGCAGTATTTT
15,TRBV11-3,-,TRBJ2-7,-,CASSLDMGGDYEQYF,TGTGCCAGCAGCTTAGATATGGGTGGGGACTACGAGCAGTACTTC
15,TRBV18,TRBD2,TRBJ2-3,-,CASSPRGGRRDTQYF,TGTGCCAGCTCACCGCGGGGGGGCCGCAGAGATACGCAGTATTTT
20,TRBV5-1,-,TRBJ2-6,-,CASSLGFRAGAPSGANVLTF,TGCGCCAGCAGCTTGGGTTTTAGGGCAGGAGCTCCGTCTGGGGCCAACGTCCTGACTTTC
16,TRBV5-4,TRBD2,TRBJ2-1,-,CASSWWTSYSYNEQFF,TGTGCCAGCAGCTGGTGGACTAGCTACTCCTACAATGAGCAGTTCTTC
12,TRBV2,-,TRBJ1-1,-,CASSEEAGEAFF,TGTGCCAGCAGTGAAGAGGCAGGCGAAGCTTTCTTT
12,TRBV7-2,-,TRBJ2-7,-,CASSLVGYEQYF,TGTGCCAGCAGCTTAGTTGGGTACGAGCAGTACTTC
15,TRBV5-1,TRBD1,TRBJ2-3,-,CASRNGQGVWDTQYF,TGCGCCAGCAGAAACGGACAGGGGGTTTGGGATACGCAGTATTTT
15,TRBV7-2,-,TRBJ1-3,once,CASSFKGGPGNTIYF,TGTGCCAGCAGCTTTAAGGGTGGGCCTGGAAACACCATATATTTT